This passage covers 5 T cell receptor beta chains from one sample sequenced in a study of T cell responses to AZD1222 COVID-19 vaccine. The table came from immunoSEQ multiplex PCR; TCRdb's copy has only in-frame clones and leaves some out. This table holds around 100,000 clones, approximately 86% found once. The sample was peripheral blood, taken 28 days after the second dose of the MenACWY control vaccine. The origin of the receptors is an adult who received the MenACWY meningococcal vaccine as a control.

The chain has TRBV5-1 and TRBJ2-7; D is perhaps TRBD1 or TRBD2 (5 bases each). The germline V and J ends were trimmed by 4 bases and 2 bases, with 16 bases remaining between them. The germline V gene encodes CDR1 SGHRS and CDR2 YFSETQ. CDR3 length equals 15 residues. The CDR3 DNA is TGCGCCAGCAGCCCGGTGGGGGTAGGGCCCTACGAGCAGTACTTC. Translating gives CASSPVGVGPYEQYF.

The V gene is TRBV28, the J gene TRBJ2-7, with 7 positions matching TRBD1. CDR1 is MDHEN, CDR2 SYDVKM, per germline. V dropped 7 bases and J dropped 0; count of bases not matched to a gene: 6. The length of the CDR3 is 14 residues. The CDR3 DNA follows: TGTGCCAGCACCGGGGCAGGGGGCTCCTACGAGCAGTACTTC. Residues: CASTGAGGSYEQYF.

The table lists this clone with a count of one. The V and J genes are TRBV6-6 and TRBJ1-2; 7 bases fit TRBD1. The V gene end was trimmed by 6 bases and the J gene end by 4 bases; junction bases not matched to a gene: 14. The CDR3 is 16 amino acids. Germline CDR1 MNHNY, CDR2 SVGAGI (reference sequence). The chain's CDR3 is CASSPRTGARLYGYTF. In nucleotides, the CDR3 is TGTGCCAGCAGCCCTCGAACAGGGGCCCGTCTCTATGGCTACACCTTC.

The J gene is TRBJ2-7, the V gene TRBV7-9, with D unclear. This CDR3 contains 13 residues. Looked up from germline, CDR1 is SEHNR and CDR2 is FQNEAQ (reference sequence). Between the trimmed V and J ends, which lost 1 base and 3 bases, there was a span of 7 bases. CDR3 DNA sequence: TGTGCCAGCAGCTTAGGGGCAGACTACGAGCAGTACTTC. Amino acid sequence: CASSLGADYEQYF.

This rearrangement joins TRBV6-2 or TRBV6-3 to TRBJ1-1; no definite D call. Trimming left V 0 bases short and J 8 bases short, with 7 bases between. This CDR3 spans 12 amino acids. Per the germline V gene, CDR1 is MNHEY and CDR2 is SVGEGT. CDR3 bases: TGTGCCAGCAGTTACTCGGTTAGGGAAGCTTTCTTT. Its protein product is CASSYSVREAFF.